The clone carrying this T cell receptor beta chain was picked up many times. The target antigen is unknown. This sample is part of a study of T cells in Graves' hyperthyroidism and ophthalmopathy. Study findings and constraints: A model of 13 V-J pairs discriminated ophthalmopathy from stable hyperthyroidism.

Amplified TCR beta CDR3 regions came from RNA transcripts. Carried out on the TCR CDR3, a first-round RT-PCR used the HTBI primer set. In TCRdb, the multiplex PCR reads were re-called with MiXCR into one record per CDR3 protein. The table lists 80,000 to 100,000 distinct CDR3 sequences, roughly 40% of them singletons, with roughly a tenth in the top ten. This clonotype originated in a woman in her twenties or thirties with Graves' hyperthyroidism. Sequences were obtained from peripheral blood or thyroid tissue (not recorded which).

As DNA, the CDR3 is TGTGCCAGCTCACCGGAGCTTCGGGAAAAACTGTTTTTT. It encodes CASSPELREKLFF. The V call is TRBV18, the J call TRBJ1-4, with D unresolved. The germline V and J ends were trimmed by 3 bases and 8 bases, with 10 bases remaining between them. This CDR3 spans 13 amino acids. Per germline, CDR1 KGHSH and CDR2 LQKENI.